The 31 T cell receptor beta chains presented below share a single source sample, sequenced in a study of blood T cell repertoires in COVID-19. Profiling relied on immunoSEQ multiplex PCR, and the TCRdb table lists in-frame clones only, not all of them. The repertoire includes around 33,000 clones, roughly 88% of them detected once, and approximately 20% sits in the top ten. Sequenced material: peripheral blood. Receptor source: a man older than 75 with acute or convalescent COVID-19.

CDR3: CASSLSPSGVGDTQYF. The DNA for the CDR3 is TGCGCCAGCAGCCTTAGCCCTAGCGGGGTAGGAGATACGCAGTATTTT. V and J are TRBV5-1 and TRBJ2-3, with TRBD2 matching over 9 bases. Germline values: CDR1 SGHRS, CDR2 YFSETQ. With V trimmed by 4 bases and J by 5 bases, 11 bases remained unmatched. The CDR3 has 16 residues.

The chain carries TRBV27 and TRBJ1-6; TRBD1 might be the D (5 bases). Germline-derived CDR1 and CDR2 are MNHEY and SMNVEV (reference sequence). This CDR3 region has 15 residues. The V end lost 6 bases, the J end lost 3 bases, and 12 bases lay between the germline ends. In DNA, the CDR3 is TGTGCCAGCAGAGACAGTCCTTACTATAATTCACCCCTCCACTTT. Translating gives CASRDSPYYNSPLHF.

The gene calls are TRBV11-1 and TRBJ2-6, with TRBD1 matching over 9 bases. The germline V gene has CDR1 SGHAT and CDR2 FQDESV (reference sequence). This CDR3 has 18 residues. V dropped 0 bases and J dropped 1; count of bases not matched to a gene: 4. The DNA of the CDR3 is TGTGCCAGCAGCTTAGCCCGGGACAGGGTGTCTGGGGCCAACGTCCTGACTTTC. The encoded protein is CASSLARDRVSGANVLTF.

The V gene is TRBV5-3, the J gene TRBJ1-4; possibly TRBD1 for D (5 bases). TRBV5-3 is annotated as an ORF whose role is uncertain. The CDR3 extends over 13 amino acids. Trimming removed 4 bases at V and 10 bases at J, with 14 bases between. DNA for the CDR3: TGTGCCAGAAGCCTTATCCAGGGTGTAAAACTGTTTTTT. Its protein is CARSLIQGVKLFF.

This clone was observed a single time. DNA of the CDR3: TGTGCCAGCAGCCAAGGGGGACTAGCGGCCTACAATGAGCAGTTCTTC. It encodes CASSQGGLAAYNEQFF. This chain joins TRBV3-1 (or the pseudogene TRBV3-2) and TRBJ2-1, with TRBD2 matching over 11 bases. Germline V gives CDR1 LGHDT, CDR2 YNNKEL (reference sequence). J lost 2 bases, V lost 1 base, and 1 base had no gene match. The CDR3 is 16 residues long.

This chain links TRBV10-3 with TRBJ1-1, with TRBD1 matching 7 bases. The J segment lost 0 bases and the V segment lost 3 bases, leaving 1 base of the junction unmatched. The CDR3 spans 14 residues. Germline CDR1 reads ENHRY; CDR2 reads SYGVKD. The CDR3 region is CAISDGTVNTEAFF. Written as DNA, the CDR3 is TGTGCCATCAGTGATGGGACAGTGAACACTGAAGCTTTCTTT.

The V gene is TRBV4-2, the J gene TRBJ2-1; 9 bases match TRBD2. Germline CDR1 and CDR2: LGHNA and YNFKEQ. The CDR3 loop spans 18 amino acids. Germline trimming cut 4 bases from V and 5 bases from J; bases unmatched to any gene: 15. The CDR3 reads CASSPSWRGGRRDNEQFF. CDR3 coding DNA: TGTGCCAGCAGCCCATCTTGGCGGGGGGGCCGGAGAGACAATGAGCAGTTCTTC.

Note on this clone: One end of the junction is discordant with germline, which a read error may explain. V usage is TRBV12-5 and J usage is TRBJ1-1; possibly TRBD1 for D (6 bases). Germline loops: CDR1 LGHNT, CDR2 FRNRAP. The CDR3 totals 12 residues. In DNA, the CDR3 is TGTGCTAGTGGTTTGGAAAACAGGGATTGTGTCTTT. Translating gives CASGLENRDCVF.

This clone has only one observation. The chain carries TRBV11-2 and TRBJ2-7; 8 nucleotides line up with TRBD2. The germline V gene encodes CDR1 SGHAT and CDR2 FQNNGV. V lost 5 bases and J lost 6; bases outside the gene matches: 9. CDR3 length equals 14 residues. The CDR3, as DNA: TGTGCCAGCAGCACCCCCGGGACTAGAAGCGAGCAGTACTTC. Protein product: CASSTPGTRSEQYF.

The V call is TRBV3-1 (or the pseudogene TRBV3-2), the J call TRBJ2-1, with D hard to call. V gave up 1 base and J gave up 15 bases, with 22 bases separating them. The CDR3 extends over 15 amino acids. Germline loops: CDR1 LGHDT, CDR2 YNNKEL (reference sequence). As DNA, the CDR3 is TGTGCCAGCAGCCAAGGCCAACCCGGAGTGTGGTCGCCGTTCTTC. This codes for CASSQGQPGVWSPFF.

The chain recombines TRBV27 with TRBJ1-1; 7 bases are shared with TRBD1. The CDR3 extends over 14 amino acids. After removal of 3 bases from V and 11 bases from J, the junction contained 12 bases not matched to a gene. Germline V gene sequence: CDR1 MNHEY, CDR2 SMNVEV (reference sequence). The CDR3 bases are TGTGCCAGCAGTTTTTACGGGACAGTCTCTGGGGCTTTCTTT. Protein: CASSFYGTVSGAFF.

This chain links TRBV2 with TRBJ2-2; D is ambiguous. V shed 2 bases and J shed 2 bases, with 9 bases lying between them. In germline, CDR1 is SNHLY, CDR2 FYNNEI. The CDR3 loop spans 15 amino acids. CDR3 protein: CASSETAGNTGELFF. For the CDR3, the DNA is TGTGCCAGCAGTGAAACGGCAGGAAACACCGGGGAGCTGTTTTTT.

The V gene is TRBV7-6, the J gene TRBJ1-4; D remains ambiguous. Germline V gene data show CDR1 as SGHVS and CDR2 as FNYEAQ. CDR3 length: 14 residues. V was clipped by 5 bases and J by 0 bases, with 7 bases between them. CDR3 DNA sequence: TGTGCCAGCAGCCTGTCTGCAACTAATGAAAAACTGTTTTTT. Translating gives CASSLSATNEKLFF.

The V call is TRBV7-9, the J call TRBJ2-1, with TRBD2 identical over 8 bases. J gave up 2 bases and V 3 bases, and 6 bases lay outside the gene matches. The germline gives CDR1 SEHNR, CDR2 FQNEAQ (reference sequence). This CDR3 region has 16 residues. CDR3 sequence reads: CASSLGPGLAYNEQFF. Written as DNA, the CDR3 is TGTGCCAGCAGCTTGGGCCCGGGACTAGCCTACAATGAGCAGTTCTTC.

This clone was seen only once. This rearrangement joins TRBV14 to TRBJ1-5, with D perhaps TRBD1 (5 bases). CDR3 length: 14 residues. The ends were cut back, 4 bases at V and 4 bases at J, with 11 bases in the middle. The V gene's germline CDR1 is SGHDN and CDR2 FVKESK. DNA of the CDR3: TGTGCCAGCAGCCCCATATCAGGGAATCAGCCCCAGCATTTT. Residues: CASSPISGNQPQHF.

Relative to its sample, this clone is medium-sized. The V gene is TRBV9, the J gene TRBJ2-1; 10 bases match TRBD2. CDR1 SGDLS and CDR2 YYNGEE come from the germline V gene. This CDR3 comprises 19 residues. Trimming cost V 3 bases and J 3 bases; bases outside gene matches: 15. CDR3 amino acids: CASSGPSGGPSLLYNEQFF. In nucleotides, the CDR3 is TGTGCCAGCAGCGGTCCTAGCGGGGGCCCCTCCCTGCTCTACAATGAGCAGTTCTTC.

In this sample, this clone turned up once. Compared with germline, one end of the junction differs, possibly owing to a read error. The chain is built from TRBV5-1 and TRBJ2-1; TRBD2 matches 8 bases. There are 15 residues in the CDR3. The germline V gene encodes CDR1 SGHRS and CDR2 YFSETQ. The CDR3 DNA follows: TGCGCCCGCAGCTTGGACGGGGGGGGGTCCGATGAGCAGTTCTTC. This codes for CARSLDGGGSDEQFF.

The chain couples TRBV5-1 to TRBJ2-3; D is ambiguous. Germline V gives CDR1 SGHRS, CDR2 YFSETQ. Trimming shortened V by 0 bases and J by 4 bases, and 9 bases separated the two germline ends. The CDR3 extends over 14 amino acids. CDR3 DNA sequence: TGCGCCAGCAGCTTGGCGCCGGCGGCAGATACGCAGTATTTT. Protein product: CASSLAPAADTQYF.

The table lists this clone with a count of one. The chain has TRBV10-3 and TRBJ1-4; TRBD1 might be the D (5 bases). Trimming removed 3 bases from V and 3 bases from J, with 14 bases in between. CDR3 size: 16 residues. Germline CDR1 is ENHRY and CDR2 is SYGVKD. CDR3: CAISDPGSGSNEKLFF. DNA of the CDR3: TGTGCCATCAGTGATCCAGGGTCTGGTTCTAATGAAAAACTGTTTTTT.

This clone was detected only once. The chain has TRBV19 and TRBJ1-1; 9 bases are a match to TRBD1. Germline assignment: CDR1 LNHDA and CDR2 SQIVND (reference sequence). After removal of 5 bases from V and 1 base from J, the junction contained 8 bases not matched to a gene. CDR3 length equals 16 residues. The CDR3 DNA reads TGTGCCAGTAGTGTTACAGGGGGCAGGAGGAACACTGAAGCTTTCTTT. This encodes CASSVTGGRRNTEAFF.

This chain links TRBV19 with TRBJ2-3; D is unclear. The CDR3 covers 13 residues. Germline V gene data show CDR1 as LNHDA and CDR2 as SQIVND (reference sequence). V was pared by 4 bases and J by 0 bases, with 5 bases between. This CDR3 reads CASSKTSTDTQYF. CDR3 coding DNA: TGTGCCAGTAGTAAAACTAGCACAGATACGCAGTATTTT.

This chain joins TRBV28 and TRBJ1-1, with TRBD1 identical over 8 bases. Trimming took 8 bases from V and 3 from J; bases not matched to a gene: 14. This CDR3 comprises 16 residues. Per germline, CDR1 MDHEN and CDR2 SYDVKM. CDR3 in DNA: TGTGCCAGCCTTCCCTCAGGGGGCTTGTGGGACACTGAAGCTTTCTTT. It codes for CASLPSGGLWDTEAFF.

The chain links TRBV19 to TRBJ2-3; 7 bases match TRBD2. After removal of 4 bases from V and 0 bases from J, the junction contained 1 base not matched to a gene. This CDR3 has 14 residues. Germline assignment: CDR1 LNHDA and CDR2 SQIVND (reference sequence). CDR3 coding DNA: TGTGCCAGTAGTAGCGGGGGAAGCACAGATACGCAGTATTTT. It codes for CASSSGGSTDTQYF.

V usage is TRBV5-1 and J usage is TRBJ1-6, with 8 bases fitting TRBD1. Germline CDR1 and CDR2: SGHRS and YFSETQ. The V and J ends lost 0 bases and 7 bases, in that order; junction bases with no gene match: 9. The CDR3 sequence is 17 residues long. The CDR3 coding sequence is TGCGCCAGCAGCTTGGCACCGACAGGGGAGGGGAATTCACCCCTCCACTTT. Protein sequence: CASSLAPTGEGNSPLHF.

The chain is built from TRBV1 and TRBJ2-3; the table's D gene call, TRBD2, was not cross checked with the DNA. TRBV1 is flagged as a pseudogene. This CDR3 is built from 16 residues. The CDR3 nucleotides are TGCACCAGCAGCCAAGGCGGGGGGGAGTGCACAGATACGCAGTATTTT. This gives the protein CTSSQGGGECTDTQYF.

This chain joins TRBV28 and TRBJ2-1; possible D gene TRBD2, 6 bases. The CDR3 is made up of 15 amino acids. Germline V gene data show CDR1 as MDHEN and CDR2 as SYDVKM. Trimming pared 5 bases from V and 6 bases from J, leaving 17 bases between. The DNA for the CDR3 is TGTGCCAGCAGTCCCCAGGGAGGAGGAATCAATGAGCAGTTCTTC. This codes for CASSPQGGGINEQFF. Together with reference TRBV28 and TRBJ2-1, the CDR3 gives the full variable domain: DVKVTQSSRYLVKRTGEKVFLECVQDMDHENMFWYRQDPGLGLRLIYFSYDVKMKEKGDIPEGYSVSREKKERFSLILESASTNQTSMYLCASSPQGGGINEQFFGPGTRLTVL.

This rearrangement joins TRBV2 to TRBJ2-7; the match to TRBD1 covers 7 bases. The V gene end was trimmed by 6 bases and the J gene end by 6 bases; junction bases not matched to a gene: 14. Per germline, CDR1 SNHLY and CDR2 FYNNEI. The CDR3 length is 15 residues. The CDR3 nucleotides are TGTGCCAGCAGGCCCGGGACAGCCTCATCCCGCGAGCAGTACTTC. Translated, it gives CASRPGTASSREQYF.

The rearrangement links TRBV11-2 to TRBJ2-2; tentatively, D is TRBD2 (5 bases). Germline V gives CDR1 SGHAT, CDR2 FQNNGV. The CDR3 loop spans 15 amino acids. Between the trimmed V and J ends, which lost 3 bases and 7 bases, there was a span of 15 bases. CDR3 region: CASSLHAGGGGELFF. The CDR3, as DNA: TGTGCCAGCAGCTTGCACGCAGGAGGTGGCGGGGAGCTGTTTTTT.

The chain combines TRBV2 with TRBJ1-1; maybe TRBD1 (6 bases). CDR1 is SNHLY, CDR2 FYNNEI, per germline. The CDR3 covers 14 residues. The germline V and J ends were trimmed by 6 bases and 5 bases, with 16 bases remaining between them. The CDR3: CASRVNTGQTEAFF. DNA for the CDR3: TGTGCCAGCAGAGTAAATACAGGGCAAACTGAAGCTTTCTTT.

This clone appeared a few times. The chain uses TRBV15 and TRBJ2-1, with D perhaps TRBD1 (6 bases). Germline CDR1 LNHNV, CDR2 YYDKDF (reference sequence). The CDR3 contains 14 residues. V lost 2 bases to trimming and J lost 4 bases, with 9 bases between them. CDR3 protein: CATSRFGQYNEQFF. The CDR3 nucleotides read TGTGCCACCAGCAGATTCGGACAGTACAATGAGCAGTTCTTC.

A single count supports this clone. CDR3 protein: CASSVGGETQYF. The CDR3 region has the DNA TGTGCCAGCAGCGTGGGGGGGGAGACCCAGTACTTC. V usage is TRBV7-6 and J usage is TRBJ2-5; TRBD2 aligns across 7 bases. The CDR3 spans 12 residues. Germline loops: CDR1 SGHVS, CDR2 FNYEAQ. V shed 5 bases, J shed 5 bases, and the junction held 2 bases outside the gene matches.